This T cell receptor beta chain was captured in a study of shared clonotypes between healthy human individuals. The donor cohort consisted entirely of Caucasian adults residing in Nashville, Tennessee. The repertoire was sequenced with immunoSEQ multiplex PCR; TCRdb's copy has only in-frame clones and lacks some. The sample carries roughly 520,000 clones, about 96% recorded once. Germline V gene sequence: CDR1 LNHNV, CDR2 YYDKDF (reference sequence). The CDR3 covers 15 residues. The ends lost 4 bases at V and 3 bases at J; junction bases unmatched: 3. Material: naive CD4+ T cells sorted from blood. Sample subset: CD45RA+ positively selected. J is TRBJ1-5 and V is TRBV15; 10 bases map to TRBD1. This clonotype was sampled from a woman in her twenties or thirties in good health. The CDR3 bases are TGTGCCACCAGCATAAGACAGGGGGCCAATCAGCCCCAGCATTTT. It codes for CATSIRQGANQPQHF. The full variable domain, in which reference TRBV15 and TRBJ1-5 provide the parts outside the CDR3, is DAMVIQNPRYQVTQFGKPVTLSCSQTLNHNVMYWYQQKSSQAPKLLFHYYDKDFNNEADTPDNFQSRRPNTSFCFLDIRSPGLGDTAMYLCATSIRQGANQPQHFGDGTRLSIL.